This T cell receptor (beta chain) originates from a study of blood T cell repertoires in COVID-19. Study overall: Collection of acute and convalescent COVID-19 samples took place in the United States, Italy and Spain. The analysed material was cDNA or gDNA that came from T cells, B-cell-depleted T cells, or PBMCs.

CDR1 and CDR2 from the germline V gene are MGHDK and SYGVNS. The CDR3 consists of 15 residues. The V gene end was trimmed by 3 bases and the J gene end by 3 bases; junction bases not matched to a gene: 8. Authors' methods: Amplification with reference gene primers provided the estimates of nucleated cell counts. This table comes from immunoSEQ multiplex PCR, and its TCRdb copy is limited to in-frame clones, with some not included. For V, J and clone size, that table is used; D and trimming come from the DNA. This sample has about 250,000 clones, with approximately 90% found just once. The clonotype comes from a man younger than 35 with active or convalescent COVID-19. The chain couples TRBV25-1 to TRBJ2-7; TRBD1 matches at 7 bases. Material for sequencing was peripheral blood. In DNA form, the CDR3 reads TGTGCCAGCAGTGATAAGGGCAGGGGGATCTACGAGCAGTACTTC. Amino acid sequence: CASSDKGRGIYEQYF.